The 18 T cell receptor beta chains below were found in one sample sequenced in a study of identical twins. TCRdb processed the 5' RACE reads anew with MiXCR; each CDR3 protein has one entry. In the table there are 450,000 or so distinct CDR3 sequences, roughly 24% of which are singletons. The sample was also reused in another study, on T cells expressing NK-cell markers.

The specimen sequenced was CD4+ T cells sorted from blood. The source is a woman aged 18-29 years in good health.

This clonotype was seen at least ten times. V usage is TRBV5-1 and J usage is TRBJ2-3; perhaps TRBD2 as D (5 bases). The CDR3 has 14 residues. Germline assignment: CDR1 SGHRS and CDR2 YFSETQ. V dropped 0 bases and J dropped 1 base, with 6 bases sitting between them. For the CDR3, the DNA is TGCGCCAGCAGCTTGGGGACTGGCACAGATACGCAGTATTTT. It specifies CASSLGTGTDTQYF.

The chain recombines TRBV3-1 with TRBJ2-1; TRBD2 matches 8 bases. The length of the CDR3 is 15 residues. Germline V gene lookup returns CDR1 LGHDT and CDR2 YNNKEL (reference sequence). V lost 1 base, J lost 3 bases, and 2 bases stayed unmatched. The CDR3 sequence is CASSQAGRVYNEQFF. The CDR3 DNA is TGTGCCAGCAGCCAAGCCGGGAGGGTCTACAATGAGCAGTTCTTC.

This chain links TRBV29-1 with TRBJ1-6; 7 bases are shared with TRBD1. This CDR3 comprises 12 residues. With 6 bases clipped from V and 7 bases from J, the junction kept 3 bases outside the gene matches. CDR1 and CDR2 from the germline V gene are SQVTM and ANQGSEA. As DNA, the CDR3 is TGCAGCGTCGGGGACAGCAATTCACCCCTCCACTTT. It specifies CSVGDSNSPLHF.

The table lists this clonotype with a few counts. CDR3 sequence reads: CSASRQYNEQFF. CDR3 nucleotide sequence: TGCAGTGCTAGTAGACAATACAATGAGCAGTTCTTC. The gene calls are TRBV20-1 and TRBJ2-1; D remains unclear. Germline loops: CDR1 DFQATT, CDR2 SNEGSKA (reference sequence). The germline V and J ends were trimmed by 3 bases and 4 bases, with 7 bases remaining between them. The CDR3 is 12 residues long.

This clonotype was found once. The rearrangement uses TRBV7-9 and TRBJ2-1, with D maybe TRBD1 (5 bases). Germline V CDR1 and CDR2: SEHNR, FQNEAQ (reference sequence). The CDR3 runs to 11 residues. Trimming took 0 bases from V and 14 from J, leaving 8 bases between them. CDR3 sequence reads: CASSLAQGEFF. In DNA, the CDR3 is TGTGCCAGCAGCTTAGCGCAAGGGGAGTTCTTC.

CDR3 in DNA: TGTGCCAGCAGTTCCCGGGAGAGGGCGAAAGAGACCCAGTACTTC. Translated: CASSSRERAKETQYF. The V gene is TRBV6-5, the J gene TRBJ2-5; possible D gene TRBD2, 6 bases. Per the germline V gene, CDR1 is MNHEY and CDR2 is SVGAGI. The V end lost 4 bases, the J end lost 3 bases, and 15 bases lay between the germline ends. The CDR3 runs 15 residues.

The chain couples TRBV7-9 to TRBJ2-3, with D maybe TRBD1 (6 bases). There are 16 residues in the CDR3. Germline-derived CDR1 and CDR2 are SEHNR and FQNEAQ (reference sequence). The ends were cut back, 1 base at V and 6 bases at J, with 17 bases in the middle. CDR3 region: CASSLVYTGIADTQYF. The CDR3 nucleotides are TGTGCCAGCAGCTTAGTTTACACAGGGATAGCCGATACGCAGTATTTT.

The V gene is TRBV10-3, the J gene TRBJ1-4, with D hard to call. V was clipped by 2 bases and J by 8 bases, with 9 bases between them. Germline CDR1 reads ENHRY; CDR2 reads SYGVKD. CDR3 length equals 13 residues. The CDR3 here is CAISEVAGEKLFF. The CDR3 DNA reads TGTGCCATCAGTGAGGTCGCTGGGGAAAAACTGTTTTTT.

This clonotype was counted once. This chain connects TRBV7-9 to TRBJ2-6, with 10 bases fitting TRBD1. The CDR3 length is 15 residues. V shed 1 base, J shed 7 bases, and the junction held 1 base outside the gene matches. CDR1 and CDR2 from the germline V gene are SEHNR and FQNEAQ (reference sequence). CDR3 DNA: TGTGCCAGCAGCTTAGGGACAGGGGGTGCCAACGTCCTGACTTTC. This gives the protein CASSLGTGGANVLTF. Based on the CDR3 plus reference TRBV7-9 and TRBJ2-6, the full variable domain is DTGVSQNPRHKITKRGQNVTFRCDPISEHNRLYWYRQTLGQGPEFLTYFQNEAQLEKSRLLSDRFSAERPKGSFSTLEIQRTEQGDSAMYLCASSLGTGGANVLTFGAGSRLTVL.

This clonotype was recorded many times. The CDR3 DNA reads as TGCAGCGTTGTCGGACAAGAGACCCAGTACTTC. This encodes CSVVGQETQYF. The chain has TRBV29-1 and TRBJ2-5; D remains unclear. This CDR3 spans 11 amino acids. V was pared by 4 bases and J by 2 bases, with 5 bases between. Germline loops: CDR1 SQVTM, CDR2 ANQGSEA.

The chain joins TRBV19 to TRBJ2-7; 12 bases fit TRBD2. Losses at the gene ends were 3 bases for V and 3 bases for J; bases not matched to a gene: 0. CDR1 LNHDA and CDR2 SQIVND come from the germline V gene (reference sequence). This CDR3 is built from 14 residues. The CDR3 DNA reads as TGTGCCAGTAGTATGACTAGCGGGAGCTACGAGCAGTACTTC. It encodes CASSMTSGSYEQYF.

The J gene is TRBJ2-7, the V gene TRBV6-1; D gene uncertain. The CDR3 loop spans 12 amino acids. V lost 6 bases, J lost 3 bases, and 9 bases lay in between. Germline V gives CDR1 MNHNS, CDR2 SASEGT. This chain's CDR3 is CASRYEYYEQYF. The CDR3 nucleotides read TGTGCCAGCAGGTACGAATACTACGAGCAGTACTTC.

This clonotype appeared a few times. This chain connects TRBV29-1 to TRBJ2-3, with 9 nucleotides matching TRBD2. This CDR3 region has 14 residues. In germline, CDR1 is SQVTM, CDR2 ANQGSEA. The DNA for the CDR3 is TGCTGCTTGACCCCGGGACTAGCATACGATACGCAGTATTTT. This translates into CCLTPGLAYDTQYF.

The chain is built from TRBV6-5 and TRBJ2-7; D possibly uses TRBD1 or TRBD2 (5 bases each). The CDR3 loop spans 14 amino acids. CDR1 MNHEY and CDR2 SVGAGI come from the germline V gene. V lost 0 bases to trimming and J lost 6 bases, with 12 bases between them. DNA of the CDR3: TGTGCCAGCAGTTACTCAGGGGAGCCGGGCGAGCAGTACTTC. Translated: CASSYSGEPGEQYF.

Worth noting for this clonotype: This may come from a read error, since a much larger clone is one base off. This CDR3 reads CSARDPGYTF. In DNA, the CDR3 is TGCAGTGCTAGAGATCCTGGCTACACCTTC. The rearrangement links TRBV20-1 to TRBJ1-2; D uncertain. The CDR3 consists of 10 residues. Per germline, CDR1 DFQATT and CDR2 SNEGSKA (reference sequence). V lost 0 bases and J 7 bases, leaving 3 bases between the germline ends.

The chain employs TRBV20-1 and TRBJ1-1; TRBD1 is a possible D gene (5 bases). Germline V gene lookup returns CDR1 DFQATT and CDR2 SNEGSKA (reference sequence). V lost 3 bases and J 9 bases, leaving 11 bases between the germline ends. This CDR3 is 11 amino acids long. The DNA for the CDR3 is TGCAGTGCTAGTAGGCAGGGTAAAGCTTTCTTT. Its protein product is CSASRQGKAFF.

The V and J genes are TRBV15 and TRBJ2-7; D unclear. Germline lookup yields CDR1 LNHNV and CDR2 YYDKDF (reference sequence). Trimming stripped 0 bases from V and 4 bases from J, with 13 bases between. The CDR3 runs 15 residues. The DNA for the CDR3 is TGTGCCACCAGCAGAGACCTGGTGGACGCATACGAGCAGTACTTC. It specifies CATSRDLVDAYEQYF. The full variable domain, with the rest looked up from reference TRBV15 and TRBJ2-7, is DAMVIQNPRYQVTQFGKPVTLSCSQTLNHNVMYWYQQKSSQAPKLLFHYYDKDFNNEADTPDNFQSRRPNTSFCFLDIRSPGLGDTAMYLCATSRDLVDAYEQYFGPGTRLTVT.

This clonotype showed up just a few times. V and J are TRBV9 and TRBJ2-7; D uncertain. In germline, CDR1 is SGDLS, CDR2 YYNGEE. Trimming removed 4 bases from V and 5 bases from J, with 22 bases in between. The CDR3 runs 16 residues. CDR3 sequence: CASSRRDLTIRDEQYF. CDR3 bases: TGTGCCAGCAGCCGCCGAGACCTGACGATAAGGGACGAGCAGTACTTC.